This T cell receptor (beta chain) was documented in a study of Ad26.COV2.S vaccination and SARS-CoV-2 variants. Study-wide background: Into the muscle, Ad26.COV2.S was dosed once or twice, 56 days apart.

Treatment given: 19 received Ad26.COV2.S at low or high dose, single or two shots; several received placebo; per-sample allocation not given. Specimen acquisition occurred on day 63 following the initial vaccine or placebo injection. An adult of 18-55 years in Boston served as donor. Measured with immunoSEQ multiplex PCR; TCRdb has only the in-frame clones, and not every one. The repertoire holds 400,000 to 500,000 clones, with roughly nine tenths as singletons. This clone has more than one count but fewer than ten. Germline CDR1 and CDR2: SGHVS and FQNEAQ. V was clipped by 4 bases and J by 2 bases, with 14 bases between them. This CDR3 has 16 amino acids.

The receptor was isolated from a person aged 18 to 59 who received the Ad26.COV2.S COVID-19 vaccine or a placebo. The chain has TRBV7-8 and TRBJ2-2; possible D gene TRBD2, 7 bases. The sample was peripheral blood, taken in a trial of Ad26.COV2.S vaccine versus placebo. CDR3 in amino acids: CASSWGAGANTGELFF. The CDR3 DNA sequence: TGTGCCAGCAGCTGGGGGGCGGGGGCCAACACCGGGGAGCTGTTTTTT.